The sequence of this T cell receptor (beta chain) was determined in a study of T-cell reconstitution after alpha-beta-depleted transplantation in children. Study findings and constraints: Diversity of TCRbeta at day 60 was high in some patients, arising from surviving recipient T cells and thymic progenitors. Expanded graft clones, several hundred of them, were reportedly the source of alpha-beta T cells about two months after transplant. Newly made T cells mostly supplied T-cell counts and diversity one year after transplant.

The TCRbeta library incorporated unique molecular identifiers. TCRdb recomputed calls from the PCR reads with MiXCR, one row per CDR3 protein. The sample has around 94,000 distinct CDR3 sequences, approximately 8% seen once. This clonotype was recorded many times. Its specificity is not known. The length of the CDR3 is 14 residues. CDR1 and CDR2 (germline): SGHTA, FQGNSA. Trimming pared 3 bases from V and 5 bases from J, leaving 13 bases between. Specimen: PBMCs, collected before TCRalphabeta/CD19-depleted stem cell transplant. The chain couples TRBV7-2 to TRBJ2-5; the D is unclear. This clonotype was sampled from a boy between 2 and 10 years old with acute lymphoblastic leukemia, due to receive a stem cell transplant. CDR3 coding DNA: TGTGCCAGCAGCTTGGGCCCAAGTGGGGAGACCCAGTACTTC. It encodes CASSLGPSGETQYF.